The 4 T cell receptor beta chains listed next were all sequenced from one sample in a study of shared clonotypes between healthy human individuals. The protocol was immunoSEQ multiplex PCR, while the TCRdb copy is restricted to in-frame clones and leaves out a portion. The top ten hold approximately 0.06% of the sample, which has around 510,000 clones, about 96% seen once. The source material was naive CD4+ T cells sorted from blood. Sample subset: CD45RA+ positively selected. These receptors were obtained from a woman aged 30 to 39 in good health.

The chain uses TRBV5-4 and TRBJ1-2; 7 bases are shared with TRBD1. The CDR3 contains 15 residues. V lost 4 bases and J lost 0; bases outside the gene matches: 6. Germline values: CDR1 SGHNT, CDR2 YYREEE (reference sequence). CDR3 coding DNA: TGTGCCAGCAGCGCGGGACAGAACCCTAACTATGGCTACACCTTC. It codes for CASSAGQNPNYGYTF.

The chain combines TRBV7-2 with TRBJ2-7; tentatively, D is TRBD2 (6 bases). The germline CDR1 and CDR2 sequences are SGHTA and FQGNSA. Trimming shortened V by 7 bases and J by 0 bases, and 19 bases separated the two germline ends. The CDR3 is 16 amino acids. The CDR3 region is CASTSYGGFSSYEQYF. The CDR3 bases are TGTGCCAGCACTTCCTACGGGGGATTTAGCTCCTACGAGCAGTACTTC.

The J gene is TRBJ1-2, the V gene TRBV6-5; maybe TRBD1 (5 bases). The CDR3 is made up of 15 amino acids. V lost 10 bases to trimming and J lost 6 bases, with 24 bases between them. The germline gives CDR1 MNHEY, CDR2 SVGAGI. CDR3 nucleotide sequence: TGTGCCACCCTTCGCAACGCTGGGGCGCAAGATGGCTACACCTTC. Encoded protein: CATLRNAGAQDGYTF.

This clone was observed a single time. This sequence joins TRBV19 and TRBJ1-3, with a weak D call TRBD1 (5 bases). This CDR3 spans 15 amino acids. Germline CDR1 is LNHDA and CDR2 is SQIVND (reference sequence). The V gene lost 3 bases and the J gene lost 4 bases, with 13 bases spanning the gap. The CDR3 DNA sequence: TGTGCCAGTAGTATCCGGCAGGGCACCGGAAACACCATATATTTT. The encoded protein is CASSIRQGTGNTIYF.